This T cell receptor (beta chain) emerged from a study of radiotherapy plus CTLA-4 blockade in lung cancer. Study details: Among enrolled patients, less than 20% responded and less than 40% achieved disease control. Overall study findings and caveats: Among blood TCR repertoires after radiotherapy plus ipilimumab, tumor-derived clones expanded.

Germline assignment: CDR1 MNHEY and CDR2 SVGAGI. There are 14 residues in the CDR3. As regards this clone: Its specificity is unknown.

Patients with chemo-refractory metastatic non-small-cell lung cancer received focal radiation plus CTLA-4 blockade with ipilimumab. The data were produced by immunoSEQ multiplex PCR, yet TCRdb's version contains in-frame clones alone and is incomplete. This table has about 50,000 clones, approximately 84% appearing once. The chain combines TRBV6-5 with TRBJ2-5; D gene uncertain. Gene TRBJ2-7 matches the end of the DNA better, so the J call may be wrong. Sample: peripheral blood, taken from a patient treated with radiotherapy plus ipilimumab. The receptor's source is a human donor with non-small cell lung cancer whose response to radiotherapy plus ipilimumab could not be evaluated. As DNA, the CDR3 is TGTGCCAGCAGTTACTCGGGCAGATCCTACGAGCAGTACTTC. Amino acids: CASSYSGRSYEQYF.